A selection of T cell receptor beta chains follows, all from one sample in a study of T cells in Graves' hyperthyroidism and ophthalmopathy. MiXCR, run by TCRdb on the multiplex PCR reads, gives a single entry per CDR3 protein. Seen here are about 480,000 distinct CDR3 sequences, over 13% observed once, and the top ten hold 17%. Sequenced material: blood. All receptors come from a woman younger than 30 with Graves' hyperthyroidism. The CDR3 runs from the conserved cysteine through the conserved F or W. A D gene is named only where the DNA matches it firmly. Not every row has a clone size; where given, it reads once, few, many or a size class.

NA | many | TRBJ1-2 | TRBV5-1 | TGCGCCAGCAGCTCCACTCAGGGGATTCTTAGTGGCTACACCTTC | CASSSTQGILSGYTF
NA | NA | TRBJ1-3 | TRBV4-1 | TGCGCCAGCAGCCCTAAGAGGGGGGTTGCTGGAAACACCATATATTTT | CASSPKRGVAGNTIYF
NA | NA | TRBJ1-2 | TRBV30 | TGTGCCTGGACGTATAACTATGGCTACACCTTC | CAWTYNYGYTF
NA | many | TRBJ1-2 | TRBV19 | TGTGCCAGTAGTAAGGAGGGGTCCTATGGCTACACCTTC | CASSKEGSYGYTF
TRBD2 | many | TRBJ2-1 | TRBV6-2/TRBV6-3 | TGTGCCAGCAGTCCGTTGGCGGGAGGGCCGTTTGGTGAGCAGTTCTTC | CASSPLAGGPFGEQFF
NA | many | TRBJ2-3 | TRBV28 | TGTGCCAGCACCCCCTTCGCCGGGGCCAGAGATACGCAGTATTTT | CASTPFAGARDTQYF
NA | NA | TRBJ2-1 | TRBV6-1 | TGTGCCAGCAGCCCAGGACCCACCTACAATGAGCAGTTCTTC | CASSPGPTYNEQFF
NA | many | TRBJ2-3 | TRBV7-8 | TGTGCCAGCAGCTTAGCGCAGGGAAGGACCACAGATACGCAGTATTTT | CASSLAQGRTTDTQYF
NA | NA | TRBJ1-1 | TRBV5-5 | TGTGCCAGCAGCCCGGAAGGGGGGGTCAAGGAAGCTTTCTTT | CASSPEGGVKEAFF
NA | NA | TRBJ1-2 | TRBV3-1 | TGTGCCAGCAGCCAAGATTTGCCGGACGGCAGCTATGGCTACACCTTC | CASSQDLPDGSYGYTF
NA | NA | TRBJ1-1 | TRBV6-1 | TGTGCCAGCAGGTTTATCGGCGGGGACACTGAAGCTTTCTTT | CASRFIGGDTEAFF
NA | many | TRBJ2-3 | TRBV2 | TGTGCTAGCAGACCTGGGGATACGCAGTATTTT | CASRPGDTQYF
TRBD1 | many | TRBJ1-1 | TRBV20-1 | TGCAGTGCGGGGACAGGGCTCGGGACTGAAGCTTTCTTT | CSAGTGLGTEAFF
TRBD2 | many | TRBJ2-1 | TRBV13 | TGTGCCAGCAGCTTAGTACTAGCGGGGCCCAATGAGCAGTTCTTC | CASSLVLAGPNEQFF
NA | few | TRBJ2-7 | TRBV7-2 | TGTGCCAGCAGTCCTTCAGGGCACGAGCAGTACTTC | CASSPSGHEQYF
NA | few | TRBJ2-6 | TRBV6-2/TRBV6-3 | TGTGCCAGCAGAGGTCCCGAATCCAGCTCTGGGGCCAACGTCCTGACTTTC | CASRGPESSSGANVLTF
TRBD2 | many | TRBJ2-3 | TRBV7-9 | TGTGCCAGCAGCTTAGCGAACGGGAGGGCCGGCGACACGCAGTATTTT | CASSLANGRAGDTQYF
TRBD1 | NA | TRBJ2-3 | TRBV7-3 | TGTGCCAGCAGCTTACAGGGGGTATCAGATACGCAGTATTTT | CASSLQGVSDTQYF
TRBD1 | many | TRBJ2-1 | TRBV20-1 | TGCAGTGCGCGGACAGGGACCGAGCAGTTCTTC | CSARTGTEQFF
TRBD1 | many | TRBJ2-5 | TRBV12-3/TRBV12-4 | TGTGCCAGCAGGTTGACGGGACAGCAGAAAGAGACCCAGTACTTC | CASRLTGQQKETQYF
TRBD1 | many | TRBJ1-5 | TRBV19 | TGTGCCAGTAGATCCGGGACAGGGGGCGCGATGAGCAATCAGCCCCAGCATTTT | CASRSGTGGAMSNQPQHF
NA | many | TRBJ1-5 | TRBV30 | TGTGCCTGGAGTTTGGCCCCCAAACAGCCCCAGCATTTT | CAWSLAPKQPQHF
NA | NA | TRBJ1-5 | TRBV6-6 | TGTGCCAGCAGGACGCAAACAGGGAATGTCAATCAGCCCCAGCATTTT | CASRTQTGNVNQPQHF
NA | many | TRBJ1-2 | TRBV10-2 | TGCGCCAGCACGGAGGGGGACTATGGCTACACCTTC | CASTEGDYGYTF
TRBD1 | NA | TRBJ2-1 | TRBV15 | TGTGCCACCAGCCTCCGTAGGGGGCCTCAGAGAATGAGGGAGTTCTTC | CATSLRRGPQRMREFF
TRBD1 | NA | TRBJ2-1 | TRBV7-2 | TGTGCCAGCAATTCCGGGACAGGGGGTTACAATGAGCAGTTCTTC | CASNSGTGGYNEQFF
NA | NA | TRBJ2-2 | TRBV6-4 | TGTGCCAGCAGTGAAGGGACACAGAACACCGGGGAGCTGTTTTTT | CASSEGTQNTGELFF